This T cell receptor beta chain was identified in a study of T cells in Graves' hyperthyroidism and ophthalmopathy. TCR beta CDR3 regions were amplified from RNA. HTBI primers were the set used in a first-round RT-PCR of the TCR CDR3. Each CDR3 protein is one row after TCRdb ran MiXCR on the multiplex PCR reads. The sample consists of roughly 300,000 distinct CDR3 sequences, over 15% of them appearing once. The CDR3 is made up of 18 amino acids. The germline CDR1 and CDR2 sequences are SGHRS and YFSETQ. After removal of 1 base from V and 1 base from J, the junction contained 8 bases not matched to a gene. Hyperthyroidism, newly diagnosed and lasting under 2 months, affected patients aged 18 to 65. Any patient presenting with uncontrolled infection, other autoimmune disease, pregnancy or lactation was left out. Fresh 10 ml peripheral blood yielded PBMCs. Study observations and caveats: The model identified upcoming ophthalmopathy a median approximately seven months ahead of onset.

The sample holds one count of this clonotype. What it binds is unknown. The chain links TRBV5-1 to TRBJ2-2; TRBD2 matches 9 bases. This TCR was sampled from a woman in her forties or fifties with Graves' hyperthyroidism. The sequenced sample was blood. The CDR3 here is CASSLPGGRAWNTGELFF. Here the CDR3 DNA reads TGCGCCAGCAGCTTGCCCGGCGGGAGGGCTTGGAACACCGGGGAGCTGTTTTTT.